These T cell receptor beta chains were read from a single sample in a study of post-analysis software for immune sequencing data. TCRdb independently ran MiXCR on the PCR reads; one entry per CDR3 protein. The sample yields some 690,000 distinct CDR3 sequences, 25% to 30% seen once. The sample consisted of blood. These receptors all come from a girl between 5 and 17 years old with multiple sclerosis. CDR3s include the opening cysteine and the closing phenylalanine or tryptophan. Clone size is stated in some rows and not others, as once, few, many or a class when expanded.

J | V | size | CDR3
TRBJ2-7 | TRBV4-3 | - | CASQEGQGSYEQYF
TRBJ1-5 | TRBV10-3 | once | CATRGGEGNQPQHF
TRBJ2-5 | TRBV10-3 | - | CAISARQVYQETQYF
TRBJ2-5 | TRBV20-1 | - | CSAPKQGGETQYF
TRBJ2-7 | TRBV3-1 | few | CASSQGWDASYEQYF
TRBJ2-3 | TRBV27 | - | CASSLRDRGPADTQYF
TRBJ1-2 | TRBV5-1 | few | CASRTRDHYGYTF
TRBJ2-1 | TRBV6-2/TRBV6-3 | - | CASTQKGGPFGLAAQFF
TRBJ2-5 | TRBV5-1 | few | CASSPPPGQGVPTEETQYF
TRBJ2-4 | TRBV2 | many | CASSGTVGGLWNIQYF